This entry lists 19 T cell receptor beta chains sequenced from one sample in a study of regulatory T cells in long-lasting Graves disease. For TCR beta, libraries came from iRepertoire HTBI primers and Arm-PCR of CDR3 regions. Using its own MiXCR run on the multiplex PCR reads, TCRdb lists one record per CDR3 protein. This table holds fewer than 600,000 distinct CDR3 sequences, 20% to 25% found once. The time point was: persistent/refractory GD, antithyroid drugs over 5 years with positive TRAb. The TCR library was made from RNA that had been extracted from PBMCs in TRIzol. The source was peripheral blood mononuclear cells (PBMCs), collected when the disease was refractory, from a patient treated with antithyroid drugs. The source of these receptors is a female donor with Graves disease.

V gene TRBV6-1 combines with J gene TRBJ2-2; D remains unclear. V dropped 4 bases and J dropped 5 bases, with 11 bases sitting between them. CDR1 and CDR2 from the germline V gene are MNHNS and SASEGT. The CDR3 has 14 amino acids. Here the CDR3 DNA reads TGTGCCAGCAGTGTAGGGATTAGGACCGGGGAGCTGTTTTTT. It translates to CASSVGIRTGELFF.

In this sample, this clonotype turned up a few times. The gene calls are TRBV6-5 and TRBJ1-1; D gene ambiguous. The germline V and J ends were trimmed by 2 bases and 0 bases, with 19 bases remaining between them. Per the germline V gene, CDR1 is MNHEY and CDR2 is SVGAGI. CDR3 length: 18 amino acids. The CDR3 DNA follows: TGTGCCAGCAGTTACACCGCCTCGGGGAGGATCTTGAACACTGAAGCTTTCTTT. Its translation: CASSYTASGRILNTEAFF.

This clonotype appeared many times. The chain combines TRBV2 with TRBJ2-7; D gene ambiguous. From germline, CDR1 is SNHLY and CDR2 FYNNEI. The length of the CDR3 is 11 residues. V lost 3 bases to trimming and J lost 11 bases, with 11 bases between them. CDR3 residues: CASSEKGLEYF. The CDR3, as DNA: TGTGCCAGCAGTGAGAAGGGCCTGGAGTACTTC.

This chain joins TRBV20-1 and TRBJ2-2; unclear D gene. The CDR3 sequence is 15 residues long. Deletions cut 2 bases from V and 4 bases from J, with 14 bases between. CDR1 and CDR2 from the germline V gene are DFQATT and SNEGSKA (reference sequence). The DNA of the CDR3 is TGCAGTGCTAGAACCGGTTTGGCTTCCACCGGGGAGCTGTTTTTT. It specifies CSARTGLASTGELFF.

The V and J genes are TRBV30 and TRBJ2-7; 7 bases are shared with TRBD2. Unmatched junction bases numbered 5, after V lost 3 bases and J lost 6 bases. There are 12 residues in the CDR3. Germline V gene data show CDR1 as GTSNPN and CDR2 as SVGIG (reference sequence). CDR3 DNA: TGTGCCTGGAGCCCAACTAGCGCCGAGCAGTACTTC. This sequence encodes CAWSPTSAEQYF.

This clonotype was seen a handful of times. The chain links TRBV30 to TRBJ1-1; D is unresolved. The V gene's germline CDR1 is GTSNPN and CDR2 SVGIG (reference sequence). The V and J ends lost 3 bases and 5 bases respectively, with 16 bases between them. CDR3 size: 14 residues. The CDR3 DNA is TGTGCCTGGAGCCGCACCGAAGGGCCTACTGAAGCTTTCTTT. Encoded protein: CAWSRTEGPTEAFF.

The V and J genes are TRBV9 and TRBJ2-5, with D possibly being TRBD1 (6 bases). Germline V lookup: CDR1 SGDLS, CDR2 YYNGEE. The V end was cut by 2 bases, the J end by 4 bases, with 15 bases between. This CDR3 is built from 15 residues. CDR3 DNA: TGTGCCAGCAGCGTCGCAGGGGATTTAAGAGAGACCCAGTACTTC. Encoded protein: CASSVAGDLRETQYF.

The V gene is TRBV6-2 or TRBV6-3, the J gene TRBJ2-1; D not resolved. Trimming shortened V by 2 bases and J by 0 bases, and 8 bases separated the two germline ends. Germline V gene data show CDR1 as MNHEY and CDR2 as SVGEGT. The length of the CDR3 is 15 residues. CDR3: CASSYTGRSYNEQFF. The CDR3 region has the DNA TGTGCCAGCAGTTACACGGGTCGCTCCTACAATGAGCAGTTCTTC.

V and J are TRBV6-2 or TRBV6-3 and TRBJ2-2; D is undetermined. The V end lost 6 bases, the J end lost 0 bases, and 14 bases lay between the germline ends. There are 16 residues in the CDR3. Germline V gene lookup returns CDR1 MNHEY and CDR2 SVGEGT. This CDR3 is CASSPRRPANTGELFF. The CDR3 DNA reads as TGTGCCAGCAGCCCGCGCAGGCCAGCGAACACCGGGGAGCTGTTTTTT.

The chain uses TRBV30 and TRBJ2-7; D gene uncertain. The CDR3 totals 11 residues. The ends were cut back, 2 bases at V and 6 bases at J, with 8 bases in the middle. Germline-derived CDR1 and CDR2 are GTSNPN and SVGIG (reference sequence). CDR3 in DNA: TGTGCCTGGAGTACGGGTCTCGAGCAGTACTTC. Translation gives CAWSTGLEQYF.

This clonotype came up once. A much larger clone lies a single base off, so this may be a read error. This sequence joins TRBV12-3 or TRBV12-4 and TRBJ1-2; the D is unclear. The CDR3 contains 11 residues. DNA of the CDR3: TGTGCCAGCACATCTGGATATGGCCACACCTTC. This sequence encodes CASTSGYGHTF.

In this sample, this clonotype turned up many times. The chain links TRBV12-3 or TRBV12-4 to TRBJ2-5; 10 bases match TRBD2. The junction had 9 bases not matched to a gene; V was cut back by 4 bases and J by 4 bases. The CDR3 covers 16 residues. The chain's CDR3 is CASSSLAGEVLETQYF. The CDR3 coding sequence is TGTGCCAGCAGTTCCCTAGCGGGAGAGGTGTTAGAGACCCAGTACTTC.

This clonotype was recorded many times. The rearrangement links TRBV19 to TRBJ1-6; TRBD1 is a possible D gene (6 bases). The CDR3 runs to 15 residues. Trimming took 5 bases from V and 9 from J, leaving 17 bases between them. Germline assignment: CDR1 LNHDA and CDR2 SQIVND (reference sequence). Written as DNA, the CDR3 is TGTGCCAGTAGTTCGTCAGGGGTTGGGACTTCACCCCTCCACTTT. Protein sequence: CASSSSGVGTSPLHF.

This clonotype was seen only a few times. The chain uses TRBV28 and TRBJ2-7; D possibly corresponds to TRBD1 (5 bases). V was clipped by 3 bases and J by 5 bases, with 8 bases between them. Germline CDR1 MDHEN, CDR2 SYDVKM. The CDR3 has 12 amino acids. The CDR3 is CASSFPGNEQYF. The CDR3 DNA sequence: TGTGCCAGCAGTTTCCCAGGGAACGAGCAGTACTTC.

This clonotype was recorded many times. The chain combines TRBV2 with TRBJ2-2; D may be TRBD2 (5 bases). Germline assignment: CDR1 SNHLY and CDR2 FYNNEI. Deletions cut 4 bases from V and 0 bases from J, with 12 bases between. This CDR3 is 16 amino acids long. The CDR3 reads CASSVRDPTNTGELFF. The CDR3 DNA sequence: TGTGCCAGCAGTGTCCGGGATCCAACGAACACCGGGGAGCTGTTTTTT. Drawing the rest from reference TRBV2 and TRBJ2-2, the complete variable domain is EPEVTQTPSHQVTQMGQEVILRCVPISNHLYFYWYRQILGQKVEFLVSFYNNEISEKSEIFDDQFSVERPDGSNFTLKIRSTKLEDSAMYFCASSVRDPTNTGELFFGEGSRLTVL.

The sample holds a few counts of this clonotype. The chain is built from TRBV9 and TRBJ2-5, with D uncertain. The CDR3 covers 14 residues. V gave up 2 bases and J gave up 2 bases, with 10 bases separating them. The V gene's germline CDR1 is SGDLS and CDR2 YYNGEE. Written as DNA, the CDR3 is TGTGCCAGCAGCGTCTCTTCGCGGCAAGAGACCCAGTACTTC. This gives the protein CASSVSSRQETQYF. Complete variable domain (other parts from reference TRBV9 and TRBJ2-5): DSGVTQTPKHLITATGQRVTLRCSPRSGDLSVYWYQQSLDQGLQFLIQYYNGEERAKGNILERFSAQQFPDLHSELNLSSLELGDSALYFCASSVSSRQETQYFGPGTRLLVL.

This clonotype has more than one count but fewer than ten. The chain recombines TRBV3-1 with TRBJ2-7, with TRBD1 identical over 9 bases. From germline, CDR1 is LGHDT and CDR2 YNNKEL (reference sequence). Unmatched junction bases numbered 6, after V lost 2 bases and J lost 4 bases. This CDR3 comprises 15 residues. In DNA form, the CDR3 reads TGTGCCAGCAGCCAACAACAGGGGGCGGAATACGAGCAGTACTTC. It translates to CASSQQQGAEYEQYF.

This chain links TRBV11-2 with TRBJ2-7; 8 positions match TRBD1. CDR3 length: 16 residues. V lost 1 base and J lost 4; bases outside the gene matches: 9. Germline assignment: CDR1 SGHAT and CDR2 FQNNGV. The chain's CDR3 is CASSLVAQGAGYEQYF. CDR3 sequence (DNA): TGTGCCAGCAGCTTAGTTGCTCAGGGGGCGGGGTACGAGCAGTACTTC.

This clonotype has a count of ten or more. J is TRBJ2-5 and V is TRBV24-1; 7 positions match TRBD1. V shed 0 bases, J shed 1 base, and the junction held 4 bases outside the gene matches. Germline V gene lookup returns CDR1 KGHDR and CDR2 SFDVKD. CDR3 length: 16 residues. The CDR3 sequence: CATSDLPRTGQETQYF. DNA for the CDR3: TGTGCCACCAGTGATTTGCCTCGGACAGGCCAAGAGACCCAGTACTTC.